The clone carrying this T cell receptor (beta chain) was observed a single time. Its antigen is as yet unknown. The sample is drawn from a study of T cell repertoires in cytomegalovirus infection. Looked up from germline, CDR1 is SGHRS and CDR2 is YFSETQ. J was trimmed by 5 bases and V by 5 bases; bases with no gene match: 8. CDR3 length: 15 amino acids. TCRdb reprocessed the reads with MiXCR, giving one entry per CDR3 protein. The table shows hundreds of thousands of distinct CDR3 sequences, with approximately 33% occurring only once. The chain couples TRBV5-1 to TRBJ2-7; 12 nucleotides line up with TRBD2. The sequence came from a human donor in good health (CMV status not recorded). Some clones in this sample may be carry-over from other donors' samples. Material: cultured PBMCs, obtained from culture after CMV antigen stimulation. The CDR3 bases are TGCGCCAGCAGTCTCCTAGCGGGGGGGCTCCACGAGCAGTACTTC. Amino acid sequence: CASSLLAGGLHEQYF.